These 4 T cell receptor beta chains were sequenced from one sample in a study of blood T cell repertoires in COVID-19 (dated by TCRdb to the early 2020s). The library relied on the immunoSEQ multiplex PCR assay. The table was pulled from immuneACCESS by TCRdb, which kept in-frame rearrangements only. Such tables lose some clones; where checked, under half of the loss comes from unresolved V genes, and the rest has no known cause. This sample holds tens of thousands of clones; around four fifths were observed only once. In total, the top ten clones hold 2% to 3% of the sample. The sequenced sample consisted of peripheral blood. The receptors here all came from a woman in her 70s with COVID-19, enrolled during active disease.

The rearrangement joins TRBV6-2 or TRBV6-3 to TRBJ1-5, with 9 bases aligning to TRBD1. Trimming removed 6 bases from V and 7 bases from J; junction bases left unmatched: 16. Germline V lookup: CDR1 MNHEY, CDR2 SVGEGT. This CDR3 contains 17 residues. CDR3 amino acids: CASSRGQGPRTRQPQHF. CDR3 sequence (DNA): TGTGCCAGCAGCCGGGGACAGGGCCCAAGGACGAGACAGCCCCAGCATTTT.

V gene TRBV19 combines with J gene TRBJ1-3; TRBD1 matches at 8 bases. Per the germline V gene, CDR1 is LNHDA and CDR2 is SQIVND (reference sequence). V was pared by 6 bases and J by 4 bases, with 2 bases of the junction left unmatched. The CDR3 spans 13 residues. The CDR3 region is CASSGTGGNTIYF. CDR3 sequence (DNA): TGTGCCAGTAGCGGGACAGGCGGAAACACCATATATTTT.

This CDR3 reads CASSLAGGPSTGELFF. CDR3 bases: TGTGCCAGCAGCTTGGCGGGAGGGCCAAGCACCGGGGAGCTGTTTTTT. This chain links TRBV7-3 with TRBJ2-2, with 9 bases lining up with TRBD2. The CDR3 is 16 residues long. Germline V gene sequence: CDR1 SGHTA, CDR2 FQGTGA. The trim removed 3 bases at V and 4 bases at J, leaving 6 bases unmatched.

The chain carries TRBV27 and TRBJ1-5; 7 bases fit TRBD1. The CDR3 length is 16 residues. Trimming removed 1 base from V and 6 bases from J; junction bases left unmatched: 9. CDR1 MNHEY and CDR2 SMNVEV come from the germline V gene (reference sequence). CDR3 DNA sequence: TGTGCCAGCAGTTTATTCGGGACAGCTTCCTCTCAGCCCCAGCATTTT. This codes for CASSLFGTASSQPQHF.